This T cell receptor (beta chain) was found in a study of shared clonotypes between healthy human individuals. In the naive CD8 group, cells lacked CD45RO and were positively selected for CCR7, so terminally differentiated effector memory CD45RA+ cells were left out. This clone was counted between two and nine times. The repertoire was sequenced with immunoSEQ multiplex PCR; TCRdb's copy has only in-frame clones and lacks some. In the table there are some 1,900,000 clones, about 95% of which are singletons. The CDR3 loop spans 14 amino acids. The V end lost 0 bases, the J end lost 3 bases, and 5 bases lay between the germline ends. Germline V gene lookup returns CDR1 LGHNA and CDR2 YSLEER.

The TCR sequence derives from a young man in good health. Sequenced sample: naive CD8+ T cells sorted from blood. The rearrangement links TRBV4-3 to TRBJ1-4; no clear D. CDR3 sequence (DNA): TGCGCCAGCAGCCAAGATTCGGCTAATGAAAAACTGTTTTTT. Translation: CASSQDSANEKLFF.